These T cell receptor beta chains were read from a single sample in a study of T cell responses to AZD1222 COVID-19 vaccine. Assay: immunoSEQ multiplex PCR; the TCRdb copy retains only in-frame clones and omits some. The sample holds 68,000 or so clones; 80% to 85% are singletons and the top ten take 12%. The sample consisted of peripheral blood, taken on day 0 of AZD1222 vaccination. Receptor source: an adult in good health. CDR3s include the opening cysteine and the closing phenylalanine or tryptophan. Each record gives: J gene, V gene, D gene, CDR3 length, CDR3 protein, CDR3 DNA. The D gene is left open where the match is weak.

>TRBJ2-1|TRBV5-1|-|15
CASSLRLLSYNEQFF
TGCGCCAGCAGCTTACGTCTCCTCTCCTACAATGAGCAGTTCTTC
>TRBJ2-7|TRBV7-2|TRBD2|16
CASSLDSAGQLYEQYF
TGTGCCAGCAGCTTAGATTCAGCGGGGCAGCTCTACGAGCAGTACTTC
>TRBJ1-2|TRBV7-8|-|14
CASSLAGLNYGYTF
TGTGCCAGCAGCTTAGCGGGACTTAACTATGGCTACACCTTC
>TRBJ1-6|TRBV4-1|-|16
CASSQVEVHYNSPLHF
TGCGCCAGCAGCCAAGTCGAGGTCCACTATAATTCACCCCTCCACTTT
>TRBJ1-2|TRBV5-1|TRBD1|15
CASSLSGDRDYGYTF
TGCGCCAGCAGCTTGTCGGGTGACAGGGACTATGGCTACACCTTC
>TRBJ1-1|TRBV3-1/TRBV3-2|-|14
CASSQEARNTEAFF
TGTGCCAGCAGCCAAGAGGCGAGGAACACTGAAGCTTTCTTT
>TRBJ2-1|TRBV5-1|TRBD2|15
CASSPLAGGRHEQFF
TGCGCCAGCAGCCCGCTGGCGGGGGGCCGTCATGAGCAGTTCTTC
>TRBJ1-6|TRBV7-2|-|15
CASSLALGTGSPLHF
TGTGCCAGCAGCTTAGCGCTAGGCACGGGGTCACCCCTCCACTTT
>TRBJ2-5|TRBV15|-|15
CATSLGNTGTETQYF
TGTGCCACCAGCCTCGGTAACACTGGTACGGAGACCCAGTACTTC
>TRBJ2-1|TRBV7-9|-|12
CASSPRGYEQFF
TGTGCCAGCAGCCCCCGAGGGTATGAGCAGTTCTTC
>TRBJ1-2|TRBV5-1|-|13
CASSIDGDYGYTF
TGCGCCAGCAGCATTGACGGCGACTATGGCTACACCTTC
>TRBJ2-6|TRBV5-1|-|16
CASSLDFLSGANVLTF
TGCGCCAGCAGCTTGGATTTTCTCTCTGGGGCCAACGTCCTGACTTTC
>TRBJ2-2|TRBV30|-|14
CAWSVLGNTGELFF
TGTGCCTGGAGTGTACTGGGAAACACCGGGGAGCTGTTTTTT
>TRBJ2-1|TRBV6-5|TRBD2|15
CASSLSGIAYNEQFF
TGTGCCAGCAGTCTTAGCGGGATAGCCTACAATGAGCAGTTCTTC
>TRBJ1-6|TRBV27|TRBD1|18
CASSFSGQRGSYNSPLHF
TGTGCCAGCAGTTTTTCGGGACAGAGGGGATCCTATAATTCACCCCTCCACTTT
>TRBJ2-5|TRBV24-1|TRBD2|16
CATSAGTSGYQETQYF
TGTGCCACCAGTGCCGGGACTAGCGGGTACCAAGAGACCCAGTACTTC
>TRBJ2-3|TRBV6-4|-|13
CASSEGYGDTQYF
TGTGCCAGCAGTGAAGGATATGGAGATACGCAGTATTTT
>TRBJ2-5|TRBV2|-|12
CASRDDLETQYF
TGTGCCAGCAGGGATGACCTGGAGACCCAGTACTTC